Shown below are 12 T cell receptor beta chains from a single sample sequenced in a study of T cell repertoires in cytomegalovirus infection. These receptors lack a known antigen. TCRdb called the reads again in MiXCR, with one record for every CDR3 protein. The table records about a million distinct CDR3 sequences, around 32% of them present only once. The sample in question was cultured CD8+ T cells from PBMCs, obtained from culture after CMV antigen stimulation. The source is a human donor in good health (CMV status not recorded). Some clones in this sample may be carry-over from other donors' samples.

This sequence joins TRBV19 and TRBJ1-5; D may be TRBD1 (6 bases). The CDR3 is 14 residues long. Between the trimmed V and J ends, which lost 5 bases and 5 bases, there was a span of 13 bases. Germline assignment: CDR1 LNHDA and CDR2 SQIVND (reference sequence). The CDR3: CASSPLDRYQPQHF. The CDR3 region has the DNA TGTGCCAGTAGTCCTCTGGACAGATATCAGCCCCAGCATTTT.

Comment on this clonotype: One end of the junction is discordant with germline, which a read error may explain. CDR3 protein: CASSSNSFPVAF. CDR3 bases: TGTGCCAGCAGCTCCAATTCCTTTCCGGTTGCTTTC. The chain links TRBV7-6 to TRBJ2-6; the D is unclear. The CDR3 length is 12 residues. Germline V gives CDR1 SGHVS, CDR2 FNYEAQ.

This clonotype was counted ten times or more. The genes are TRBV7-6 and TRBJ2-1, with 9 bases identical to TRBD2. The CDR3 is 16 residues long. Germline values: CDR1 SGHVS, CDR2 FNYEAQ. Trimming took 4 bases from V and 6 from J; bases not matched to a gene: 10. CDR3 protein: CASSSGTSRASNEQFF. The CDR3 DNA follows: TGTGCCAGCAGCTCCGGGACTAGCAGGGCGAGCAATGAGCAGTTCTTC.

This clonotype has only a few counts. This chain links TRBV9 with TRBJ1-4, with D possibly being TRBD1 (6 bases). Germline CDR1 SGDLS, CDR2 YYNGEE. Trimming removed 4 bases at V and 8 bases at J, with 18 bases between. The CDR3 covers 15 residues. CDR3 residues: CASSLEGGLGEKLFF. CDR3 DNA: TGTGCCAGCAGCTTAGAGGGGGGACTTGGCGAAAAACTGTTTTTT.

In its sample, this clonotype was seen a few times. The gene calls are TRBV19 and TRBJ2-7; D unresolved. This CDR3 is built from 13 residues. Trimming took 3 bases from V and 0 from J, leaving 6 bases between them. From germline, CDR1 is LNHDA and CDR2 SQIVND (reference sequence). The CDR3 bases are TGTGCCAGTAGTATGAGGATCTCCTACGAGCAGTACTTC. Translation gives CASSMRISYEQYF.

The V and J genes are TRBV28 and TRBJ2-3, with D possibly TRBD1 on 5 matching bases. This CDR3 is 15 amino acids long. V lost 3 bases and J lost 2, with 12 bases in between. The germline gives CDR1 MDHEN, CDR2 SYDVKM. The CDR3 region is CASSLRRTNTDTQYF. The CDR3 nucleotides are TGTGCCAGCAGTTTGAGGCGGACAAACACAGATACGCAGTATTTT. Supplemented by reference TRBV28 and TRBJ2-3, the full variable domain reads DVKVTQSSRYLVKRTGEKVFLECVQDMDHENMFWYRQDPGLGLRLIYFSYDVKMKEKGDIPEGYSVSREKKERFSLILESASTNQTSMYLCASSLRRTNTDTQYFGPGTRLTVL.

CDR3 loop: CASQGPNEKLFF. The CDR3 DNA follows: TGTGCCAGCCAGGGCCCCAATGAAAAACTGTTTTTT. The V and J genes are TRBV12-3 or TRBV12-4 and TRBJ1-4, with D perhaps matching TRBD1 (5 bases). The CDR3 totals 12 residues. V was trimmed by 8 bases and J by 5 bases, leaving 9 bases between them.

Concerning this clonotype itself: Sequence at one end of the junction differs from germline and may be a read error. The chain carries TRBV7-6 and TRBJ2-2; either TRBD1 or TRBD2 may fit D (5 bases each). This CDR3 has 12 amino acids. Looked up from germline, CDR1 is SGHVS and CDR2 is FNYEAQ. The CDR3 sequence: CASSYGTEELFF. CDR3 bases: TGTGCCAGCAGCTACGGGACCGAGGAGCTGTTTTTT. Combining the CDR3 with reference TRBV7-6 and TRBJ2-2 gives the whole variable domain GAGVSQSPRYKVTKRGQDVALRCDPISGHVSLYWYRQALGQGPEFLTYFNYEAQQDKSGLPNDRFSAERPEGSISTLTIQRTEQRDSAMYRCASSYGTEELFFGEGSRLTVL.

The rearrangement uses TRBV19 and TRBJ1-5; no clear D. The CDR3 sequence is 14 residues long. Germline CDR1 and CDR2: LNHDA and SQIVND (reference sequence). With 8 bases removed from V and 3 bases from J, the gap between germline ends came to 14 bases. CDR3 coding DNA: TGTGCCAGTGCTTTGATGACGATCAATCAGCCCCAGCATTTT. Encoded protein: CASALMTINQPQHF.

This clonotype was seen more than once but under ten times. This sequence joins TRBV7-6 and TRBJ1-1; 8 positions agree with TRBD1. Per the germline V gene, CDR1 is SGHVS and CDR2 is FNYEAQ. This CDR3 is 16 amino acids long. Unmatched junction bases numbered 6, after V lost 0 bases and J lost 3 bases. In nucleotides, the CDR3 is TGTGCCAGCAGCTTAGCGCTTGAGACAGGGGACACTGAAGCTTTCTTT. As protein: CASSLALETGDTEAFF.

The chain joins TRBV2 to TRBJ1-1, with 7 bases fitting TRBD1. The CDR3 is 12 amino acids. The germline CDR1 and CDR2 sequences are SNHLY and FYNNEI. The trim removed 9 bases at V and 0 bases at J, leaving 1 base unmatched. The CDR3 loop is CARDRVNTEAFF. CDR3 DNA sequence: TGTGCCAGAGACAGGGTGAACACTGAAGCTTTCTTT.

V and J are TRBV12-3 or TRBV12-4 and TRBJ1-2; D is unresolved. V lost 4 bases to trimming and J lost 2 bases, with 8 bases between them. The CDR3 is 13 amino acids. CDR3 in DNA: TGTGCCAGCAGTTGGACCTCGAACTATGGCTACACCTTC. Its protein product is CASSWTSNYGYTF.